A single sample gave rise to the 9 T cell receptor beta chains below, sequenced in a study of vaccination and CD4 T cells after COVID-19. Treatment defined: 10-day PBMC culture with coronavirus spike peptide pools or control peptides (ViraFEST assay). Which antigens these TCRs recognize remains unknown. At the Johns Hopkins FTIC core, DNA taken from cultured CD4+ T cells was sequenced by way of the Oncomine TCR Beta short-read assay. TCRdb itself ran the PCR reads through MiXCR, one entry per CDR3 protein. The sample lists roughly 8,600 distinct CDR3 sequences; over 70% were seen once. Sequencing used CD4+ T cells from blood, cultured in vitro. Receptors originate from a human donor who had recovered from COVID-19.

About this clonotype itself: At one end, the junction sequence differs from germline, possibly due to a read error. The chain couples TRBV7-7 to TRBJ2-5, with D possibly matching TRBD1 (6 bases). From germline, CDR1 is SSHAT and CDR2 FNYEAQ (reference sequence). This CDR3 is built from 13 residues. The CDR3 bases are TGTGCTAGCAGGGGATACGGACAAGAGACCCAGTACTTC. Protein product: CASRGYGQETQYF.

CDR3 loop: CASSIGLATVADTQYF. DNA of the CDR3: TGTGCCAGTAGTATAGGACTAGCCACCGTGGCAGATACGCAGTATTTT. This chain links TRBV19 with TRBJ2-3, with TRBD2 matching over 7 bases. V gave up 1 base and J gave up 4 bases; unmatched junction bases: 8. The germline V gene has CDR1 LNHDA and CDR2 SQIVND (reference sequence). This CDR3 has 16 amino acids.

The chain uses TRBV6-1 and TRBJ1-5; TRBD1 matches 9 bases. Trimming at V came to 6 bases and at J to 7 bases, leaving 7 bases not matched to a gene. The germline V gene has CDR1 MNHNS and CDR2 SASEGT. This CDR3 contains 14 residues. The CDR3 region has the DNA TGTGCCAGCAGCCCGACAGGGGGGAAACAGCCCCAGCATTTT. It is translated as CASSPTGGKQPQHF.

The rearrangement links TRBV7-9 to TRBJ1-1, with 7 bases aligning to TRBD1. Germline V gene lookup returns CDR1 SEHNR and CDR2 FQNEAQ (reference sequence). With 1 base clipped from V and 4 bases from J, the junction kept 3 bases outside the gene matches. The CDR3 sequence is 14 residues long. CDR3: CASSLDQGVTEAFF. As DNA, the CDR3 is TGTGCCAGCAGCTTAGACCAGGGGGTCACTGAAGCTTTCTTT.

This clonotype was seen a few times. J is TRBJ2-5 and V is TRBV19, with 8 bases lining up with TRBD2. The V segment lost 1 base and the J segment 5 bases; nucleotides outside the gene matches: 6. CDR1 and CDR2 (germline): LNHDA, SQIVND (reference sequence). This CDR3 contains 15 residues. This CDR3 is CASSIGSGGRETQYF. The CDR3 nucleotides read TGTGCCAGTAGTATAGGGAGCGGGGGACGGGAGACCCAGTACTTC.

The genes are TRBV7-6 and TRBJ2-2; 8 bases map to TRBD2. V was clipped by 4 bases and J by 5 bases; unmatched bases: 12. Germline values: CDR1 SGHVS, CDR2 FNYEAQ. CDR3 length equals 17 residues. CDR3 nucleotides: TGTGCCAGCAGCTCGGGACTAGGGAGGGAGGGGACCGGGGAGCTGTTTTTT. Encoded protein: CASSSGLGREGTGELFF. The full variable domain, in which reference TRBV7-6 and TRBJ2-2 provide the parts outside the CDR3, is GAGVSQSPRYKVTKRGQDVALRCDPISGHVSLYWYRQALGQGPEFLTYFNYEAQQDKSGLPNDRFSAERPEGSISTLTIQRTEQRDSAMYRCASSSGLGREGTGELFFGEGSRLTVL.

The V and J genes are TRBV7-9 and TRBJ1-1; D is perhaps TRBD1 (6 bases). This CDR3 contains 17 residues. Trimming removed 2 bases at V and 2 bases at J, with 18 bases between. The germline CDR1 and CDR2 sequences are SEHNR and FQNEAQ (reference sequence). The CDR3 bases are TGTGCCAGCAGCTTAATTGCAGCGACAGGCAAAAACACTGAAGCTTTCTTT. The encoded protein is CASSLIAATGKNTEAFF.

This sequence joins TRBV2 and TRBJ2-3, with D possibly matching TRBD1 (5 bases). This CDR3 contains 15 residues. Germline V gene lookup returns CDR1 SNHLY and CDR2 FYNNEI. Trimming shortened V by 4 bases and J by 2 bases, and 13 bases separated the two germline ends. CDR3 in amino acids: CASSVAGQVTDTQYF. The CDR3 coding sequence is TGTGCCAGCAGTGTGGCCGGACAAGTCACAGATACGCAGTATTTT.

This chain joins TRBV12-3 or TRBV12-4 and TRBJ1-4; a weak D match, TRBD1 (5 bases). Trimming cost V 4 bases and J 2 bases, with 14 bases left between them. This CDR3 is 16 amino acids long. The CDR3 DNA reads TGTGCCAGCAGTTCGCGGGGGGAACGGACTAATGAAAAACTGTTTTTT. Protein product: CASSSRGERTNEKLFF.